This T cell receptor beta chain was recorded in a study of T cell repertoires in cytomegalovirus infection (dated by TCRdb to the late 2010s). Background for the entire study: The HLA type of each donor mattered for the analysis, because public TCR beta signatures pointed to carriage of CMV infection along with the matching HLA type. Paper-wide results and their limitations: In the ex vivo response, HLA-C-restricted CMV-specific TCR beta clonotypes were dominant, and in two of eight donors the single most frequent clonotype came from this HLA-C-restricted group. In both this cohort and an independent cohort of under 450 donors, the cumulative frequency of public TCR beta family members distinguished carriers of CMV infection plus the relevant HLA type.

This clonotype has a count of ten or more. What this receptor recognizes is not known. Per-base qualities were not stored, and no clone one base away is much larger. CDR1 and CDR2 (SGHTA, FQGNSA) derive from the germline V gene. The CDR3 runs 14 amino acids, cysteine and phenylalanine included. Only the CDR3 region is kept as DNA, spanning 42 bases read in frame from base 1. Relative to germline, V is 3 bases shorter and J is 4 bases shorter, with 12 bases between their ends. TCRdb shows the sequencer as Illumina HiSeq 1500. TCRdb handled the public reads itself, with Q25 trimming in fastp and clone calling in MiXCR, and kept productive beta chains. Each entry is one CDR3 protein sequence, shown with its most common DNA and genes. This sample holds about 200,000 distinct CDR3 sequences; roughly 9.8% were observed only once. Together, the top ten hold 4.6% of the sample.

Sequenced: PBMCs. Here the chain combines TRBV7-2 and TRBJ1-1; tentative D gene TRBD1, with 5 bases matching. This receptor was identified in a human donor in good health (CMV status not recorded). Some clones in this sample may be carry-over from other donors' samples. CDR3 region: CASSFDSRSTEAFF. The nucleotide sequence is given as TGTGCCAGCAGCTTTGACAGTCGGTCCACTGAAGCTTTCTTT. This CDR3, with the reference TRBV7-2 and TRBJ1-1 proteins standing in past its ends, gives the full variable domain GAGVSQSPSNKVTEKGKDVELRCDPISGHTALYWYRQSLGQGLEFLIYFQGNSAPDKSGLPSDRFSAERTGGSVSTLTIQRTQQEDSAVYLCASSFDSRSTEAFFGQGTRLTVV.